A selection of T cell receptor beta chains follows, all from one sample in a study of shared T cell receptors in the human thymus. Profiled with immunoSEQ multiplex PCR; TCRdb holds only in-frame clones, not every one. This table has more than 300,000 clones, approximately 95% appearing once. The sequenced sample was thymocytes. All receptors derive from a human donor. Each CDR3 is given with its conserved first and last residue. The D gene is left open where the match is weak. Clone size is stated in some rows and not others, as once, few, many or a class when expanded.

>-|TRBJ2-2|TRBV5-8|-|15
CASSPRDKNTGELFF
TGTGCCAGCAGCCCCCGGGACAAGAACACCGGGGAGCTGTTTTTT
>-|TRBJ2-7|TRBV27|-|17
CASSWRRGDRRSYEQYF
TGTGCCAGCAGTTGGAGACGCGGGGACCGACGCTCCTACGAGCAGTACTTC
>-|TRBJ1-1|TRBV7-3|TRBD1|20
CASSSRPNPGQGASGTEAFF
TGTGCCAGCAGCTCAAGACCTAACCCGGGACAGGGGGCTTCGGGAACTGAAGCTTTCTTT
>-|TRBJ2-7|TRBV4-3|TRBD1|16
CASSQAGDRGSHEQYF
TGCGCCAGCAGCCAAGCTGGGGACAGGGGGAGCCACGAGCAGTACTTC
>-|TRBJ2-7|TRBV18|-|15
CASSITRDEGYEQYF
TGTGCCAGCTCAATCACCCGGGACGAGGGCTACGAGCAGTACTTC
>-|TRBJ2-7|TRBV29-1|TRBD2|17
CSASGTSGTSSSYEQYF
TGCAGCGCCTCCGGGACTAGCGGGACTTCGAGCTCCTACGAGCAGTACTTC
>-|TRBJ1-1|TRBV25-1|-|14
CASREGGTNTEAFF
TGTGCCAGCAGGGAAGGGGGGACGAACACTGAAGCTTTCTTT
>-|TRBJ2-3|TRBV14|-|16
CASSQESGGATDTQYF
TGTGCCAGCAGCCAAGAGTCTGGGGGGGCCACAGATACGCAGTATTTT
>-|TRBJ2-2|TRBV4-1|TRBD2|15
CASSLTSGPQGELFF
TGCGCCAGCAGCCTAACTAGCGGGCCGCAGGGGGAGCTGTTTTTT
>-|TRBJ1-5|TRBV19|TRBD1|16
CASSPSTGSSNQPQHF
TGTGCCAGTAGTCCTTCGACAGGGTCAAGCAATCAGCCCCAGCATTTT
>-|TRBJ2-5|TRBV2|-|12
CATLTNQETQYF
TGTGCCACCCTGACGAACCAAGAGACCCAGTACTTC
>-|TRBJ2-7|TRBV27|-|20
CASSLSNPGSLTSLTYEQYF
TGTGCCAGCAGTTTATCGAACCCCGGGTCCTTAACATCCCTCACCTACGAGCAGTACTTC
>-|TRBJ2-1|TRBV28|-|19
CASSPLGLKVRRSYNEQFF
TGTGCCAGCAGTCCCCTGGGACTGAAGGTGAGACGCTCCTACAATGAGCAGTTCTTC
>-|TRBJ2-7|TRBV11-2|-|16
CASSLLVPRSSYEQYF
TGTGCCAGCAGCCTCTTAGTCCCGAGGAGCTCCTACGAGCAGTACTTC
>-|TRBJ2-4|TRBV28|-|18
CASTPDGGQDLAKNIQYF
TGTGCCAGCACCCCGGATGGGGGACAAGACCTAGCCAAAAACATTCAGTACTTC
>-|TRBJ2-5|TRBV25-1|-|10
CASLGETQYF
TGTGCCAGCCTAGGCGAGACCCAGTACTTC
>-|TRBJ2-3|TRBV10-1|TRBD2|15
CASSDGGDPTDTQYF
TGCGCCAGCAGTGACGGGGGGGACCCCACAGATACGCAGTATTTT
>-|TRBJ1-1|TRBV6-1|TRBD1|15
CASSARQGVNTEAFF
TGTGCCAGCAGCGCCAGACAGGGCGTGAACACTGAAGCTTTCTTT
>-|TRBJ2-5|TRBV4-2|TRBD2|20
CASSQAPLAGARAPQETQYF
TGTGCCAGCAGCCAAGCACCCTTAGCGGGAGCCCGAGCCCCCCAAGAGACCCAGTACTTC
>-|TRBJ2-2|TRBV7-6|-|18
CASSSRRSGQNNTGELFF
TGTGCCAGCAGCTCCAGGAGGTCCGGACAGAACAACACCGGGGAGCTGTTTTTT
>-|TRBJ2-7|TRBV19|TRBD1|13
CATRDRTSYEQYF
TGTGCCACCAGGGACAGGACCTCCTACGAGCAGTACTTC
>-|TRBJ2-1|TRBV23-1|-|14
CASSQSPGANEQFF
TGCGCCAGCAGTCAATCGCCGGGGGCGAATGAGCAGTTCTTC
>-|TRBJ1-2|TRBV30|-|15
CAWSVGDNYDYGYTF
TGTGCCTGGAGTGTAGGGGACAATTATGACTATGGCTACACCTTC
>-|TRBJ2-7|TRBV11-2|TRBD2|14
CASSPTVAGLEQYF
TGTGCCAGCAGCCCTACTGTAGCGGGGCTCGAGCAGTACTTC
>few|TRBJ2-7|TRBV21-1|-|10
CAGTIYEQYF
TGTGCCGGCACGATTTACGAGCAGTACTTC
>-|TRBJ2-1|TRBV5-4|TRBD1|16
CASSSAPRDRGHEQFF
TGTGCCAGCAGCTCAGCCCCGCGGGACAGGGGCCATGAGCAGTTCTTC
>-|TRBJ2-1|TRBV5-1|-|17
CASSLARTGKGYNEQFF
TGCGCCAGCAGCTTGGCCAGGACGGGGAAGGGCTACAATGAGCAGTTCTTC
>-|TRBJ2-5|TRBV11-2|-|16
CASTLRAGRVRETQYF
TGTGCCAGCACCCTGCGGGCGGGTAGGGTTAGGGAGACCCAGTACTTC
>-|TRBJ1-2|TRBV19|TRBD1|16
CASSHSLTGVGYGYTF
TGTGCCAGTAGTCATTCACTTACAGGGGTCGGCTATGGCTACACCTTC
>once|TRBJ2-1|TRBV19|-|12
CASSIHLDEQFF
TGTGCCAGTAGTATACATCTAGATGAGCAGTTCTTC
>few|TRBJ1-5|TRBV18|-|12
CASSLGNQPQHF
TGTGCCAGCTCACTGGGGAATCAGCCCCAGCATTTT
>-|TRBJ2-7|TRBV7-2|TRBD2|16
CASSQTWAGVSYEQYF
TGTGCCAGCAGCCAAACCTGGGCGGGAGTTTCGTACGAGCAGTACTTC
>-|TRBJ1-2|TRBV28|-|11
CASSFPGGYTF
TGTGCCAGCAGTTTTCCGGGGGGCTACACCTTC
>-|TRBJ2-7|TRBV28|TRBD2|16
CASSSGTSGISYEQYF
TGTGCCAGCAGTTCAGGGACTAGCGGAATCTCCTACGAGCAGTACTTC
>once|TRBJ2-1|TRBV2|TRBD2|16
CASNTPASGSQHEQFF
TGTGCCAGCAATACACCAGCTAGCGGGAGTCAACATGAGCAGTTCTTC
>-|TRBJ2-7|TRBV5-5|-|14
CASSSPPISYEQYF
TGTGCCAGCAGCTCACCCCCAATCTCCTACGAGCAGTACTTC
>-|TRBJ2-2|TRBV11-2|TRBD2|15
CASSPGTSDAGELFF
TGTGCCAGCAGCCCCGGGACTAGCGATGCCGGGGAGCTGTTTTTT
>-|TRBJ2-5|TRBV29-1|-|22
CSVEDPRQDSQTQGQRQETQYF
TGCAGCGTTGAAGATCCGAGACAGGACAGTCAAACACAAGGGCAACGGCAAGAGACCCAGTACTTC
>-|TRBJ2-7|TRBV7-9|-|15
CASSSGVESSYEQYF
TGTGCCAGCAGCTCAGGGGTCGAATCTTCCTACGAGCAGTACTTC
>-|TRBJ2-7|TRBV18|TRBD1|15
CASSQLWTGFYEQYF
TGTGCCAGCTCACAGCTTTGGACAGGTTTCTACGAGCAGTACTTC
>-|TRBJ1-1|TRBV10-1|-|15
CASSESDSVNTEAFF
TGCGCCAGCAGTGAGTCAGACAGCGTGAACACTGAAGCTTTCTTT
>-|TRBJ1-2|TRBV6-5|TRBD1|14
CASSYGNRGYGYTF
TGTGCCAGCAGTTACGGAAACAGGGGCTATGGCTACACCTTC
>-|TRBJ2-3|TRBV4-1|-|15
CASSLPGAGADTQYF
TGCGCCAGCAGCCTCCCGGGGGCCGGGGCAGATACGCAGTATTTT
>few|TRBJ2-3|TRBV6-5|-|14
CASSYPRGGDTQYF
TGTGCCAGCAGTTACCCGAGGGGGGGAGATACGCAGTATTTT
>-|TRBJ2-3|TRBV6-6|-|14
CASSHWDITDTQYF
TGTGCCAGCAGTCACTGGGACATCACAGATACGCAGTATTTT
>-|TRBJ1-3|TRBV14|-|17
CASSQGDSFSSGNTIYF
TGTGCCAGCAGCCAAGGGGACTCGTTTTCCTCTGGAAACACCATATATTTT
>-|TRBJ1-2|TRBV5-1|-|13
CASSLRQGYGYTF
TGCGCCAGCAGCTTGCGGCAGGGCTATGGCTACACCTTC
>-|TRBJ2-2|TRBV4-1|TRBD2|18
CASSQPILAGDNTGELFF
TGCGCCAGCAGCCAACCGATACTAGCGGGAGATAACACCGGGGAGCTGTTTTTT
>-|TRBJ1-5|TRBV19|-|16
CASSLRGGGNNQPQHF
TGTGCCAGTTCCCTAAGGGGGGGAGGCAACAATCAGCCCCAGCATTTT
>once|TRBJ2-1|TRBV5-1|-|15
CASSLYGYVGNEQFF
TGCGCCAGCAGCTTGTACGGGTACGTTGGCAATGAGCAGTTCTTC